Below are 27 T cell receptor beta chains sequenced from a single sample in a study of T cells after yellow fever vaccination. TCRdb re-called the 5' RACE reads through MiXCR, storing one row per CDR3 protein. The sample shows 350,000 or so distinct CDR3 sequences, less than 9.5% of them seen only once. Sequencing used PBMCs, obtained roughly seven weeks after the first yellow fever vaccination. The source of these receptors is a man aged 18 to 30 who received the YFV17D yellow fever vaccine.

This clonotype occurred a few times. This chain uses TRBV7-9 with TRBJ1-1; D uncertain. V lost 4 bases, J lost 6 bases, and 9 bases lay in between. Germline assignment: CDR1 SEHNR and CDR2 FQNEAQ (reference sequence). This CDR3 spans 12 amino acids. The CDR3: CASSYTIPEAFF. The CDR3, as DNA: TGTGCCAGCAGCTACACTATCCCTGAAGCTTTCTTT.

The J gene is TRBJ1-5, the V gene TRBV20-1, with D possibly being TRBD1 (5 bases). Germline CDR1 reads DFQATT; CDR2 reads SNEGSKA (reference sequence). This CDR3 spans 12 amino acids. V was trimmed by 4 bases and J by 6 bases, leaving 10 bases between them. CDR3 sequence reads: CSANYQGQPQHF. The DNA of the CDR3 is TGCAGTGCTAATTATCAGGGTCAGCCCCAGCATTTT.

The chain recombines TRBV5-1 with TRBJ1-5, with 7 bases matching TRBD1. V lost 4 bases and J lost 4; bases outside the gene matches: 5. CDR1 and CDR2 (germline): SGHRS, YFSETQ. This CDR3 region has 14 residues. Here the CDR3 reads CASSEGTANQPQHF. The CDR3 coding sequence is TGCGCCAGCAGCGAGGGGACAGCTAATCAGCCCCAGCATTTT.

This clonotype was detected a few times. The chain carries TRBV5-1 and TRBJ2-1, with 8 bases matching TRBD2. CDR3 length: 18 amino acids. Germline CDR1 is SGHRS and CDR2 is YFSETQ. The ends lost 2 bases at V and 3 bases at J; junction bases unmatched: 13. The CDR3 sequence: CASSFPRGGSALYNEQFF. The CDR3 DNA sequence: TGCGCCAGCAGCTTTCCTCGGGGGGGCTCTGCCCTCTACAATGAGCAGTTCTTC.

This rearrangement joins TRBV4-1 to TRBJ2-5; tentative D call: TRBD1 (6 bases). This CDR3 contains 13 residues. The V gene's germline CDR1 is MGHRA and CDR2 YSYEKL. Between the trimmed V and J ends, which lost 7 bases and 4 bases, there was a span of 13 bases. In nucleotides, the CDR3 is TGCGCCAGCATTATAGGGGGTCGAGAGACCCAGTACTTC. It encodes CASIIGGRETQYF.

This clonotype turned up a few times. The CDR3 bases are TGTGCCAGCAGCAACCCGACTAGCGGTCAAGAGACCCAGTACTTC. It yields the protein CASSNPTSGQETQYF. The chain uses TRBV7-9 and TRBJ2-5, with TRBD2 identical over 9 bases. J gave up 2 bases and V 5 bases, and 6 bases lay outside the gene matches. Germline lookup yields CDR1 SEHNR and CDR2 FQNEAQ (reference sequence). There are 15 residues in the CDR3. The whole variable domain, filled in from reference TRBV7-9 and TRBJ2-5, reads DTGVSQNPRHKITKRGQNVTFRCDPISEHNRLYWYRQTLGQGPEFLTYFQNEAQLEKSRLLSDRFSAERPKGSFSTLEIQRTEQGDSAMYLCASSNPTSGQETQYFGPGTRLLVL.

This clonotype was observed at least ten times. The chain uses TRBV7-9 and TRBJ1-2; possible D gene TRBD1, 5 bases. CDR1 is SEHNR, CDR2 FQNEAQ, per germline (reference sequence). V was clipped by 5 bases and J by 0 bases, with 16 bases between them. CDR3 length: 16 residues. CDR3 DNA sequence: TGTGCCAGCAGCCTCCCTTGGCAGGGAGCTAACTATGGCTACACCTTC. This sequence encodes CASSLPWQGANYGYTF.

The chain has TRBV20-1 and TRBJ1-6, with D unresolved. The CDR3 covers 13 residues. The V gene's germline CDR1 is DFQATT and CDR2 SNEGSKA (reference sequence). The germline V and J ends were trimmed by 6 bases and 6 bases, with 12 bases remaining between them. CDR3 protein: CSATTGINSPLHF. As DNA, the CDR3 is TGCAGTGCGACGACCGGGATTAATTCACCCCTCCACTTT.

The chain joins TRBV12-3 or TRBV12-4 to TRBJ2-1; the D call may be TRBD1 or TRBD2 (5 bases each). The CDR3 has 14 amino acids. V lost 4 bases and J lost 5, with 12 bases in between. This chain's CDR3 is CASSYPGPNNEQFF. CDR3 coding DNA: TGTGCCAGCAGTTATCCGGGGCCCAACAATGAGCAGTTCTTC.

This clonotype has at least ten counts. The chain joins TRBV20-1 to TRBJ1-1; D perhaps matches TRBD1 (5 bases). V shed 1 base and J shed 0 bases, with 12 bases lying between them. CDR3 length: 15 residues. CDR1 DFQATT and CDR2 SNEGSKA come from the germline V gene (reference sequence). The CDR3 protein is CSARAPGALNTEAFF. The CDR3 bases are TGCAGTGCTAGAGCCCCCGGGGCACTGAACACTGAAGCTTTCTTT.

This clonotype turned up a few times. This chain uses TRBV7-2 with TRBJ1-5; 9 bases line up with TRBD1. The CDR3 length is 15 residues. The junction had 6 bases not matched to a gene; V was cut back by 0 bases and J by 9 bases. Germline CDR1 reads SGHTA; CDR2 reads FQGNSA. The DNA for the CDR3 is TGTGCCAGCAGCTTAGCGTCGGGACAGGGAGGGCCCCAGCATTTT. It is translated as CASSLASGQGGPQHF.

This clonotype came up a few times. The gene calls are TRBV7-6 and TRBJ1-1; D is undetermined. The V gene lost 1 base and the J gene lost 5 bases, with 8 bases spanning the gap. The CDR3 extends over 13 amino acids. Per germline, CDR1 SGHVS and CDR2 FNYEAQ. The CDR3 sequence is CASSLEWRTEAFF. CDR3 bases: TGTGCCAGCAGCTTAGAGTGGAGGACTGAAGCTTTCTTT.

This clonotype was seen many times. V usage is TRBV19 and J usage is TRBJ2-7, with D uncertain. Germline CDR1 and CDR2: LNHDA and SQIVND (reference sequence). V was cut by 5 bases and J by 1 base, with 6 bases left in between. The CDR3 runs to 12 residues. The CDR3 sequence: CASSSGSYEQYF. The CDR3 DNA reads as TGTGCCAGTAGTTCCGGTTCCTACGAGCAGTACTTC.

As for this clonotype: The junction departs from the called germline gene at one end, perhaps through a read error. The rearrangement links TRBV20-1 to TRBJ2-2; 8 bases align to TRBD1. Germline CDR1 DFQATT, CDR2 SNEGSKA (reference sequence). The CDR3 has 16 residues. CDR3 DNA sequence: TGCTGTGCTAGATTTCAGGGGGCGGCGAACACCGGGGAGCTGTTTTTT. As protein: CCARFQGAANTGELFF.

This clonotype was seen a few times. V is TRBV29-1 and J is TRBJ1-1; tentative D call: TRBD1 (5 bases). Germline CDR1 reads SQVTM; CDR2 reads ANQGSEA. Trimming cost V 6 bases and J 1 base, with 15 bases left between them. This CDR3 spans 14 amino acids. The CDR3 DNA is TGCAGCGTAGAGGGACGGCTGACGAACACTGAAGCTTTCTTT. It encodes CSVEGRLTNTEAFF.

This chain connects TRBV6-1 to TRBJ2-1; D is possibly TRBD1 or TRBD2 (5 bases each). V was pared by 5 bases and J by 2 bases, with 13 bases between. Germline assignment: CDR1 MNHNS and CDR2 SASEGT. CDR3 length: 15 amino acids. In DNA form, the CDR3 reads TGTGCCAGCAGTCCCGGGACGGGCCCCTACAATGAGCAGTTCTTC. Protein product: CASSPGTGPYNEQFF.

This clonotype was seen repeatedly, ten times or more. The chain carries TRBV10-3 and TRBJ1-2; the D is unclear. CDR1 is ENHRY, CDR2 SYGVKD, per germline. The V gene lost 8 bases and the J gene lost 0 bases, with 16 bases spanning the gap. The CDR3 spans 15 residues. In DNA, the CDR3 is TGTGCCATCCGGTCCGGCGGGGAAGCTAACTATGGCTACACCTTC. Protein product: CAIRSGGEANYGYTF.

This clonotype was recorded a few times. The chain joins TRBV28 to TRBJ2-2; D is ambiguous. The germline V and J ends were trimmed by 7 bases and 6 bases, with 18 bases remaining between them. The CDR3 is made up of 15 amino acids. CDR1 is MDHEN, CDR2 SYDVKM, per germline. The CDR3: CASNVGSVRSGELFF. CDR3 coding DNA: TGTGCCAGCAATGTGGGGTCGGTTCGATCCGGGGAGCTGTTTTTT.

In its sample, this clonotype was seen a few times. The chain couples TRBV5-1 to TRBJ1-1, with D hard to call. Per germline, CDR1 SGHRS and CDR2 YFSETQ. V was trimmed by 2 bases and J by 1 base, leaving 9 bases between them. The CDR3 runs to 14 residues. In DNA form, the CDR3 reads TGCGCCAGCAGCTTAGTATCACGGAACACTGAAGCTTTCTTT. Protein: CASSLVSRNTEAFF.

The chain combines TRBV5-1 with TRBJ2-3; the D gene is possibly TRBD2 (6 bases). Trimming cost V 4 bases and J 1 base, with 16 bases left between them. Germline V gene lookup returns CDR1 SGHRS and CDR2 YFSETQ. CDR3 length: 16 amino acids. CDR3: CASSDAATSRTDTQYF. The CDR3 region has the DNA TGCGCCAGCAGCGATGCCGCGACTAGTCGCACAGATACGCAGTATTTT.

The V and J genes are TRBV27 and TRBJ2-5; 7 bases are shared with TRBD1. Trimming took 5 bases from V and 7 from J; bases not matched to a gene: 10. Per germline, CDR1 MNHEY and CDR2 SMNVEV (reference sequence). This CDR3 has 14 amino acids. The CDR3 DNA follows: TGTGCCAGCAGTCTCTCCGGGACAGCGAGGACCCAGTACTTC. It specifies CASSLSGTARTQYF.

The chain combines TRBV11-2 with TRBJ1-3; D possibly corresponds to TRBD1 (6 bases). CDR3 length: 15 amino acids. The germline gives CDR1 SGHAT, CDR2 FQNNGV. V was trimmed by 5 bases and J by 0 bases, leaving 11 bases between them. Here the CDR3 DNA reads TGTGCCAGCAGCCCAACAGGGTTCTCTGGAAACACCATATATTTT. The encoded protein is CASSPTGFSGNTIYF.

The chain employs TRBV4-1 and TRBJ2-7; D gene uncertain. V shed 3 bases and J shed 3 bases, with 15 bases lying between them. This CDR3 spans 15 amino acids. From germline, CDR1 is MGHRA and CDR2 YSYEKL. The CDR3 is CASSHGPSPLYEQYF. The CDR3, as DNA: TGCGCCAGCAGCCATGGTCCTAGTCCCCTCTACGAGCAGTACTTC.

This clonotype was observed a handful of times. V gene TRBV5-1 combines with J gene TRBJ1-1; 10 bases are shared with TRBD1. CDR1 is SGHRS and CDR2 is YFSETQ in the germline V gene. V shed 6 bases, J shed 5 bases, and the junction held 7 bases outside the gene matches. This CDR3 spans 14 amino acids. As DNA, the CDR3 is TGCGCCAGCAACCTAAGACAGGGGGCGACTGAAGCTTTCTTT. This sequence encodes CASNLRQGATEAFF.

Concerning this clonotype itself: This may be a read error: a much more frequent sequence differs by one nucleotide. The chain uses TRBV7-2 and TRBJ2-3; tentatively, D is TRBD2 (6 bases). The CDR3 runs 12 residues. The germline V gene encodes CDR1 SGHTA and CDR2 FQGNSA. The CDR3 DNA reads as TGTGCCGGCAGCCCTCTAGCGCCCCGACAGTATTTT. Translation gives CAGSPLAPRQYF.

This clonotype was picked up a small number of times. This chain links TRBV28 with TRBJ2-4; 7 positions agree with TRBD1. Germline V gene data show CDR1 as MDHEN and CDR2 as SYDVKM. The CDR3 contains 15 residues. V shed 5 bases, J shed 11 bases, and the junction held 15 bases outside the gene matches. In DNA, the CDR3 is TGTGCCAGCAGTATGGGGGACAGTTCTATTATCCTTCAGTACTTC. Protein sequence: CASSMGDSSIILQYF.

There are a few counts of this clonotype. The rearrangement joins TRBV2 to TRBJ2-2; weak D call: TRBD2 (5 bases). V was cut by 6 bases and J by 4 bases, with 6 bases left in between. Germline lookup yields CDR1 SNHLY and CDR2 FYNNEI. The CDR3 loop spans 12 amino acids. The CDR3 DNA follows: TGTGCCAGCAGCGCGGGCACCGGGGAGCTGTTTTTT. Translation gives CASSAGTGELFF.